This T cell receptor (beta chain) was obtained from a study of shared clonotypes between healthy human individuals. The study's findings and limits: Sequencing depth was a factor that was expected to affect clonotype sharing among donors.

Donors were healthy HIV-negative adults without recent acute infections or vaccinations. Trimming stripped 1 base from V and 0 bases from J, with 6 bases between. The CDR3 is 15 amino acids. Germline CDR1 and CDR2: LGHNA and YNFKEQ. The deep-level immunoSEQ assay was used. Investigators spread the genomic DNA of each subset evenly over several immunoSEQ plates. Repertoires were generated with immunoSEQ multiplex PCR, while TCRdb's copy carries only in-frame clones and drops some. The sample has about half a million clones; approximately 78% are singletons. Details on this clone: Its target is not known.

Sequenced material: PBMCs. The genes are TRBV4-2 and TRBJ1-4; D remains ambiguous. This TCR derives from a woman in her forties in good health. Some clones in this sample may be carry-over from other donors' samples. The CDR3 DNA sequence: TGTGCCAGCAGCCAAGTTCAGGCAACTAATGAAAAACTGTTTTTT. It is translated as CASSQVQATNEKLFF.